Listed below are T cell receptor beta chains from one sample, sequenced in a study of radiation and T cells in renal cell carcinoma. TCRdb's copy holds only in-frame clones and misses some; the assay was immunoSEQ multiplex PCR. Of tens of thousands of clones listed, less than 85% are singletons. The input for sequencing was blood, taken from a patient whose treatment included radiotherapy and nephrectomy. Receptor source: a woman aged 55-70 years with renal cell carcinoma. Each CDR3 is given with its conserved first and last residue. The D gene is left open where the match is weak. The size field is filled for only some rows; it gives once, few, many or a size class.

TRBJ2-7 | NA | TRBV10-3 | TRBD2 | CASGTSGGTSDF | TGTGCCTCAGGGACTAGCGGGGGTACTAGTGACTTC
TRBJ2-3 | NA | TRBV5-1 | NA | CASSLDRGDTQYF | TGCGCCAGCAGCTTGGATAGGGGTGATACGCAGTATTTT
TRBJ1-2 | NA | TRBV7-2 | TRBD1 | CASSPPGQIYGYTF | TGTGCCAGCAGCCCCCCGGGACAGATCTATGGCTACACCTTC
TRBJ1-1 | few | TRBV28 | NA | CASSPQGTEAFF | TGTGCCAGCAGTCCCCAGGGCACTGAAGCTTTCTTT
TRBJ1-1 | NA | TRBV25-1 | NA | CASSERGTTTSVAFF | TGTGCCAGCAGTGAAAGGGGCACCACAACAAGTGTGGCTTTCTTT
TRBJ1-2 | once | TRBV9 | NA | CASSPHSGYGYTF | TGTGCCAGCAGCCCCCACTCCGGCTATGGCTACACCTTC
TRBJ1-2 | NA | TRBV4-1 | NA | CASSQVGAPLAYGYTF | TGCGCCAGCAGCCAAGTTGGGGCGCCTTTAGCCTATGGCTACACCTTC
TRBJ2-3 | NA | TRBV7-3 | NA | CASSSPPGGTQYF | TGTGCCAGCAGCTCTCCCCCCGGGGGTACGCAGTATTTT
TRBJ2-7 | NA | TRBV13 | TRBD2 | CASSRLAGGLSYEQYF | TGTGCCAGCAGTCGACTAGCGGGGGGCCTTTCCTACGAGCAGTACTTC
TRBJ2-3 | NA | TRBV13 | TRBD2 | CASSRTGLAFTDTQYF | TGTGCCAGCTCCCGAACGGGACTAGCGTTCACAGATACGCAGTATTTT
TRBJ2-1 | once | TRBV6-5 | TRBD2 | CASSYRLAGVEQFF | TGTGCCAGCAGTTACCGGCTAGCGGGAGTTGAGCAGTTCTTC
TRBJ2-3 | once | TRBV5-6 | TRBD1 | CASSLLPDREWATDTQYF | TGTGCCAGCAGCTTGTTGCCGGACAGGGAATGGGCCACAGATACGCAGTATTTT
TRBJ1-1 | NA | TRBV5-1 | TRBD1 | CASSPLGQGGTEAFF | TGCGCCAGCAGCCCTCTGGGACAGGGAGGAACTGAAGCTTTCTTT
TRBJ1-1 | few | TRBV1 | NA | CTSSQDRRGFGNTEAFF | TGCACCAGCAGCCAAGATCGGCGGGGGTTCGGGAACACTGAAGCTTTCTTT